The clone carrying this T cell receptor (beta chain) has a handful of counts. Time point of the sample: patch test 2, 6 weeks after DPC sensitization. The treatment here: therapeutic diphenylcyclopropenone sensitization with weekly scalp DPC. These data come from a study of human T cells and chemical hapten exposure. Germline V gene data show CDR1 as LNHDA and CDR2 as SQIVND (reference sequence). V lost 5 bases, J lost 4 bases, and 4 bases stayed unmatched. This CDR3 comprises 14 residues. TCRdb recomputed calls from the RACE reads with MiXCR, one row per CDR3 protein. Of approximately 87,000 distinct CDR3 sequences listed, roughly an eighth are singletons.

The TCR was taken from a woman aged 40-49 years with alopecia areata. Some clones in this sample may be carry-over from other donors' samples. Specimen: whole blood, collected in connection with sensitization to the hapten diphenylcyclopropenone (DPC). The gene calls are TRBV19 and TRBJ2-3, with TRBD2 identical over 9 bases. CDR3 protein: CASSLAGVSDTQYF. CDR3 DNA: TGTGCCAGTAGTTTAGCGGGGGTTTCAGATACGCAGTATTTT.